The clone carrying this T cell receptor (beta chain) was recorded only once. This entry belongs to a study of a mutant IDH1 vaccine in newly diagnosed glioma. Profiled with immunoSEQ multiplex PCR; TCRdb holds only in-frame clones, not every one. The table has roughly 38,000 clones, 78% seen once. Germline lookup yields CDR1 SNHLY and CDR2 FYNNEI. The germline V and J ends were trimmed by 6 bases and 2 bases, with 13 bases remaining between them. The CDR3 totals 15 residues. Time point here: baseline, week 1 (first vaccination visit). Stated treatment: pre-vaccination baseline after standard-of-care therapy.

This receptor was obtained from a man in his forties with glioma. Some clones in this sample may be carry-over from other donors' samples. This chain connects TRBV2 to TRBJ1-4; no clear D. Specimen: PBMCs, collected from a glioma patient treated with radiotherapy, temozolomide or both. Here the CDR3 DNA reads TGTGCCAGCAGCGGCCTAAGTTTGACTAATGAAAAACTGTTTTTT. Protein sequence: CASSGLSLTNEKLFF.